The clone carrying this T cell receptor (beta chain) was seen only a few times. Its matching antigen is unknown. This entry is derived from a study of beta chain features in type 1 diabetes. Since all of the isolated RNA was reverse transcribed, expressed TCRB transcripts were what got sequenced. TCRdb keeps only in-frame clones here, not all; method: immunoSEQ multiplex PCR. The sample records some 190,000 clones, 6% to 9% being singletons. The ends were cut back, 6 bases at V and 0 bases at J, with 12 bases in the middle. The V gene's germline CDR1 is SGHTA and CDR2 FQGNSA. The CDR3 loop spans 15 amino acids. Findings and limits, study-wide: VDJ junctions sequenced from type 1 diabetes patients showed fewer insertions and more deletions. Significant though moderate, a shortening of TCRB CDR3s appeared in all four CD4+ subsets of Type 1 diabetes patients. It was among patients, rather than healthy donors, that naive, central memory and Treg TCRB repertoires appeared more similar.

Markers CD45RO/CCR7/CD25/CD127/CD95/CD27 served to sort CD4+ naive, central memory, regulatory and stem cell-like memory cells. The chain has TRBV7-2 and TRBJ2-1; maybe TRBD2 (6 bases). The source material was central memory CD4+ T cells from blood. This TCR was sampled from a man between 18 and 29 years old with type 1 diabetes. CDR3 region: CASRTYGSSYNEQFF. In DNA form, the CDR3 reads TGTGCCAGCAGAACTTACGGGAGCTCCTACAATGAGCAGTTCTTC.